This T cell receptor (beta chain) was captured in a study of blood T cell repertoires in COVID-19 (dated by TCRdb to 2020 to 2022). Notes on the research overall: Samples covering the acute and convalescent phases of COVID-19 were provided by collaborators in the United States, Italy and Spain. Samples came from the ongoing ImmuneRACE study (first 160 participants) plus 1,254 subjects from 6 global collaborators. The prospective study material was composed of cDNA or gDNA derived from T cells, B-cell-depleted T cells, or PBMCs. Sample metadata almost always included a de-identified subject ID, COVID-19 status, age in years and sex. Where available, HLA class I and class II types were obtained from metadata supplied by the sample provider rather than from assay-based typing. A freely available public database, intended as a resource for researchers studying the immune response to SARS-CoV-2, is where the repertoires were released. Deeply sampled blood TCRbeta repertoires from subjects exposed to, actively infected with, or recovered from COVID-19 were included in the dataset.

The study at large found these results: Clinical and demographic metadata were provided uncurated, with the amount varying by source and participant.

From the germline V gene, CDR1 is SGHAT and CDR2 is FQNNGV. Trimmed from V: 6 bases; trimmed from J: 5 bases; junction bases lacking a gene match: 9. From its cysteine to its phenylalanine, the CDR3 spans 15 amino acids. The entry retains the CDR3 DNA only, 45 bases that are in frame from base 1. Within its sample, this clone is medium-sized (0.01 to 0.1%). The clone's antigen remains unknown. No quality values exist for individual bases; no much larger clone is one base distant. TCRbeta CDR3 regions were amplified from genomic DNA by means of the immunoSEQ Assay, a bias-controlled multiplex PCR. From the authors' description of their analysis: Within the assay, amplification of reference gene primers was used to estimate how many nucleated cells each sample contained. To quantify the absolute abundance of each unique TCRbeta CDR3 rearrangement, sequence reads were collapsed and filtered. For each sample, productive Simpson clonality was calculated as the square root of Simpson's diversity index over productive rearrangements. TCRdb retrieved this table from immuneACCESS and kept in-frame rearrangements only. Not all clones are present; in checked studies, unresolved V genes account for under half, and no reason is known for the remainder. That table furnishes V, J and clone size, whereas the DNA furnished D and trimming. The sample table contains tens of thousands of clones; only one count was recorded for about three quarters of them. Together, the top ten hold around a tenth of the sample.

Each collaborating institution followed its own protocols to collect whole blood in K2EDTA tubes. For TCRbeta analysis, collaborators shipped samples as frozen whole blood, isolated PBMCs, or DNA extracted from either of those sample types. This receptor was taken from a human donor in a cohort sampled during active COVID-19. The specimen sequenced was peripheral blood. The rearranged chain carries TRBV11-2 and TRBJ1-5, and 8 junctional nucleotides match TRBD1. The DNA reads TGTGCCAGCAGAATGCAGGGGGCAGGGGATCAGCCCCAGCATTTT. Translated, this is CASRMQGAGDQPQHF.